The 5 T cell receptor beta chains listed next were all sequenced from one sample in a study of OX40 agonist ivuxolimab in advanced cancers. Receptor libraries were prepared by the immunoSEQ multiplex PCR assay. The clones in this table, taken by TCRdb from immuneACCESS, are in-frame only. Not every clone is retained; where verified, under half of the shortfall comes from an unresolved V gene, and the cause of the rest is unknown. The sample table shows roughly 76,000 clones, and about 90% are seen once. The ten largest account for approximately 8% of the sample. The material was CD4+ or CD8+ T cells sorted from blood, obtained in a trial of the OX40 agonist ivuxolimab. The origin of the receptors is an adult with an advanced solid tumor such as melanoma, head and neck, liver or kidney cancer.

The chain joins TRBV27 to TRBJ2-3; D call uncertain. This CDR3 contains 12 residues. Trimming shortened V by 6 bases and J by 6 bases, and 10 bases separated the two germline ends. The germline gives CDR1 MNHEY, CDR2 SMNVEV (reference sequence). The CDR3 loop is CASSPGLDTQYF. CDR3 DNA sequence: TGTGCCAGCAGCCCGGGTCTCGATACGCAGTATTTT.

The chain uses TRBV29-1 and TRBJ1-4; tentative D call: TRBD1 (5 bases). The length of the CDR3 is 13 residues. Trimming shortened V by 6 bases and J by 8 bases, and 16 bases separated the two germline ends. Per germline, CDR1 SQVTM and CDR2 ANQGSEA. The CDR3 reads CSVLGGVEEKLFF. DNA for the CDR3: TGCAGCGTCCTGGGGGGGGTTGAGGAAAAACTGTTTTTT. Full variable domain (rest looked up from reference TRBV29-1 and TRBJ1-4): SAVISQKPSRDICQRGTSLTIQCQVDSQVTMMFWYRQQPGQSLTLIATANQGSEATYESGFVIDKFPISRPNLTFSTLTVSNMSPEDSSIYLCSVLGGVEEKLFFGSGTQLSVL.

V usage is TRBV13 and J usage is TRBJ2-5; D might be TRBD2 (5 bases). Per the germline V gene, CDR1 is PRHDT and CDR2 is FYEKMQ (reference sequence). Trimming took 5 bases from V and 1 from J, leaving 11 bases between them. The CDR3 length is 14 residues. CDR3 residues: CASSTSGSQETQYF. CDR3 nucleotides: TGTGCCAGCAGCACAAGCGGATCCCAAGAGACCCAGTACTTC.

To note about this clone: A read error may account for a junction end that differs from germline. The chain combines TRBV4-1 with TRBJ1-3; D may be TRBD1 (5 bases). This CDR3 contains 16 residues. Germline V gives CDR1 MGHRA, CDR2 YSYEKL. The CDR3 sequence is CASTQLGTALGNTIYF. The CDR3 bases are TGCGCCAGCACCCAACTTGGGACCGCACTTGGAAACACCATATATTTT.

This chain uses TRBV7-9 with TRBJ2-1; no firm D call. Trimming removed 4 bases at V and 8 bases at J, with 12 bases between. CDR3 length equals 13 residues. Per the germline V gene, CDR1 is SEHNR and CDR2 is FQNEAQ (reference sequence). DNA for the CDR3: TGTGCCAGCAGCTCTCCCTTTTTCGATGAGCAGTTCTTC. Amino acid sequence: CASSSPFFDEQFF.